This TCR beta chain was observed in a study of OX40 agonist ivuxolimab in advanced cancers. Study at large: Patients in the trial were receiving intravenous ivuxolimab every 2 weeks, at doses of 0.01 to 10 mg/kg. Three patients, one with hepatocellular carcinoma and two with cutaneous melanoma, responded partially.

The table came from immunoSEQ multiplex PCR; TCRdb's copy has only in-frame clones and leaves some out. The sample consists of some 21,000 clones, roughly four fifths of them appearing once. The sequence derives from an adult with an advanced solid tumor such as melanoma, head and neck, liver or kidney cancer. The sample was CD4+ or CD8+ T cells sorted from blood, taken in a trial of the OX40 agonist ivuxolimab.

CDR3 DNA: TGCGCCAGCAGCTTGGACCCGACAGGGGGAAACTATGGCTACACCTTC. Amino acid sequence: CASSLDPTGGNYGYTF. V usage is TRBV5-1 and J usage is TRBJ1-2, with 9 bases matching TRBD1. CDR1 SGHRS and CDR2 YFSETQ come from the germline V gene. V was clipped by 0 bases and J by 2 bases; unmatched bases: 5. CDR3 length: 16 residues.